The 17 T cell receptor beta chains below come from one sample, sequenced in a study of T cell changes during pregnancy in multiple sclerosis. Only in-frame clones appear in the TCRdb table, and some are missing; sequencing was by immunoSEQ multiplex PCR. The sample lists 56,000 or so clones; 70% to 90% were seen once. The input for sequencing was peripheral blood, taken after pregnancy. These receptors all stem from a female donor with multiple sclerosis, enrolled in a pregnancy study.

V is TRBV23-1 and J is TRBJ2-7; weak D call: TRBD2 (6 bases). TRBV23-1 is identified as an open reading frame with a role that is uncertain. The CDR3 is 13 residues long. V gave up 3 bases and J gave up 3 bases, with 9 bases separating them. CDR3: CASSQQGLYEQYF. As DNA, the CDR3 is TGCGCCAGCAGTCAGCAGGGACTCTACGAGCAGTACTTC.

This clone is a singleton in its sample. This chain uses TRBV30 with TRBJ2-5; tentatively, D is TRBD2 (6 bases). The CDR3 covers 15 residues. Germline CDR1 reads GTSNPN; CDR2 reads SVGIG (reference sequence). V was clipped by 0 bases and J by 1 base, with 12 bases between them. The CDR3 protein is CAWSVGAGSQETQYF. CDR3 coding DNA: TGTGCCTGGAGTGTAGGGGCGGGGAGCCAAGAGACCCAGTACTTC.

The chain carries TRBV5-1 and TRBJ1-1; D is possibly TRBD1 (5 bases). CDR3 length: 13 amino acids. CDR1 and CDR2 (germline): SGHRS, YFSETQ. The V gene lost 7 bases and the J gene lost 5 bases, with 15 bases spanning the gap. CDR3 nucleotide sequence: TGCGCCAGCTATAATGCGGGGGGGACTGAAGCTTTCTTT. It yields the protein CASYNAGGTEAFF.

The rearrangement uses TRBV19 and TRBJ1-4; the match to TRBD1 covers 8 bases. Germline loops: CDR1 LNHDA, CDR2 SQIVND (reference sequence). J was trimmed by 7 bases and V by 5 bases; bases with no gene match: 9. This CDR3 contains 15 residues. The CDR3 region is CASSAPDRVGEKLFF. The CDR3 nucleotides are TGTGCCAGTAGTGCTCCGGACAGGGTGGGTGAAAAACTGTTTTTT.

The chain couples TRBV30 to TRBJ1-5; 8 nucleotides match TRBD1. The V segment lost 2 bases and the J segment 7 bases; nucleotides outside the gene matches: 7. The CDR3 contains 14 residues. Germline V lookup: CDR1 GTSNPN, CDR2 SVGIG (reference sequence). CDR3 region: CAWSNPDRVQPQHF. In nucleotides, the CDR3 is TGTGCCTGGAGTAACCCGGACAGGGTCCAGCCCCAGCATTTT.

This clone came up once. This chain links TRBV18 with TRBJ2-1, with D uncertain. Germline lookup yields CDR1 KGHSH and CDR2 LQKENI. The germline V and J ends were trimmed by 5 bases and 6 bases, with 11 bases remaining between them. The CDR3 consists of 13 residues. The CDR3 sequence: CASSRPSANEQFF. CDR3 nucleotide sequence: TGTGCCAGCTCAAGGCCCAGCGCCAATGAGCAGTTCTTC.

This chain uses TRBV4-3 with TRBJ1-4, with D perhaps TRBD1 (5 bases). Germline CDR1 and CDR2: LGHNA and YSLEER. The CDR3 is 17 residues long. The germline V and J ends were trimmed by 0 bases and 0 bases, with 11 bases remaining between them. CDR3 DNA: TGCGCCAGCAGCCAAGAAGGGGTAGGGGCAACTAATGAAAAACTGTTTTTT. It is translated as CASSQEGVGATNEKLFF.

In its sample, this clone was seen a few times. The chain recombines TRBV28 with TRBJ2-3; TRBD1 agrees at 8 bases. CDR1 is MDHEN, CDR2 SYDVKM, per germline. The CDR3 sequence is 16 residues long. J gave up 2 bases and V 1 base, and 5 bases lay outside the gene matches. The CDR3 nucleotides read TGTGCCAGCAGTTTATTCGGGACAGGAGACACAGATACGCAGTATTTT. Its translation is CASSLFGTGDTDTQYF.

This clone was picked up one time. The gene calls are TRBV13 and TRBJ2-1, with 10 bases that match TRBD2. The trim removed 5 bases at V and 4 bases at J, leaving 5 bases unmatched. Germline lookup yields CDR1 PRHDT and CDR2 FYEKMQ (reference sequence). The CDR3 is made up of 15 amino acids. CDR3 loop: CASSALAGAYNEQFF. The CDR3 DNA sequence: TGTGCCAGCAGCGCTCTAGCGGGGGCGTACAATGAGCAGTTCTTC. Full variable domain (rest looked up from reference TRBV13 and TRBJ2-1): AAGVIQSPRHLIKEKRETATLKCYPIPRHDTVYWYQQGPGQDPQFLISFYEKMQSDKGSIPDRFSAQQFSDYHSELNMSSLELGDSALYFCASSALAGAYNEQFFGPGTRLTVL.

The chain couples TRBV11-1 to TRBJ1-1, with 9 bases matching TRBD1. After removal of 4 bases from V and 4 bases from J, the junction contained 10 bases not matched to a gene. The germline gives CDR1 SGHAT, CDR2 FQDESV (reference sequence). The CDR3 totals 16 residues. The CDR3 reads CASSSSGTGWGTEAFF. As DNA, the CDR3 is TGTGCCAGCAGCTCGTCCGGGACAGGGTGGGGCACTGAAGCTTTCTTT.

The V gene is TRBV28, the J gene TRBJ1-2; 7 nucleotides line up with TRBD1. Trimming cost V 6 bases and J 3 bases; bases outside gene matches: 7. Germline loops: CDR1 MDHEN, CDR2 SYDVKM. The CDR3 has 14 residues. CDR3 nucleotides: TGTGCCAGCAGGGCAGACAGGGCTGACTATGGCTACACCTTC. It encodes CASRADRADYGYTF.

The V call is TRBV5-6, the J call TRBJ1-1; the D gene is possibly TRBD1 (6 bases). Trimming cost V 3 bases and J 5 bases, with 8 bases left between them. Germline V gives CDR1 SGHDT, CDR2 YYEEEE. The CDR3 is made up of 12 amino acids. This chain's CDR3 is CASSWQGTEAFF. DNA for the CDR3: TGTGCCAGCAGCTGGCAGGGGACTGAAGCTTTCTTT.

The CDR3 DNA reads TGTGCCAGCAGCTGGACAGGGGACCCTAATTCACCCCTCCACTTT. Amino acids: CASSWTGDPNSPLHF. V and J are TRBV7-9 and TRBJ1-6, with 9 bases aligning to TRBD1. CDR3 length: 15 residues. V lost 4 bases and J lost 6; bases outside the gene matches: 4. Per the germline V gene, CDR1 is SEHNR and CDR2 is FQNEAQ (reference sequence). The whole variable domain, remainder taken from reference TRBV7-9 and TRBJ1-6, is DTGVSQNPRHKITKRGQNVTFRCDPISEHNRLYWYRQTLGQGPEFLTYFQNEAQLEKSRLLSDRFSAERPKGSFSTLEIQRTEQGDSAMYLCASSWTGDPNSPLHFGNGTRLTVT.

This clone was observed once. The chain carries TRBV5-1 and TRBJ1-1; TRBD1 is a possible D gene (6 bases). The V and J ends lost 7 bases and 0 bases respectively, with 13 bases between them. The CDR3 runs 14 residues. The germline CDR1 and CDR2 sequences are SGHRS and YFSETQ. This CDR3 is CASSQGAMNTEAFF. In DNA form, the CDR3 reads TGCGCCAGCTCACAGGGTGCCATGAACACTGAAGCTTTCTTT.

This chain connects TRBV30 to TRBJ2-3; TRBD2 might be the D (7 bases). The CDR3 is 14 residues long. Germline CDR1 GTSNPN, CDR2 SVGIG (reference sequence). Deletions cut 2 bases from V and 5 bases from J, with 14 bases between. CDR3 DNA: TGTGCCTGGAGTAAGGGGGGGGCTAGAGATACGCAGTATTTT. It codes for CAWSKGGARDTQYF. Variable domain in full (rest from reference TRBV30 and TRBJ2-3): SQTIHQWPATLVQPVGSPLSLECTVEGTSNPNLYWYRQAAGRGLQLLFYSVGIGQISSEVPQNLSASRPQDRQFILSSKKLLLSDSGFYLCAWSKGGARDTQYFGPGTRLTVL.

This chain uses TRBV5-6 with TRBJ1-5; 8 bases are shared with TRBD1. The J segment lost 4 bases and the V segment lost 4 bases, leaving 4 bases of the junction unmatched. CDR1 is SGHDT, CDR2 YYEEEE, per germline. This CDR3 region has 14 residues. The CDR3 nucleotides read TGTGCCAGCAGCAGAGACAGGGGAAATCAGCCCCAGCATTTT. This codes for CASSRDRGNQPQHF.

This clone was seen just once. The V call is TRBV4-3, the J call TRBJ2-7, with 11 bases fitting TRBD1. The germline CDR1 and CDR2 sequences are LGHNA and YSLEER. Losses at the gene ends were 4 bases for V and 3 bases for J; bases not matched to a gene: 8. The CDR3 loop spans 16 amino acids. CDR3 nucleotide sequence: TGCGCCAGCAGCCGGGCATCCGGGACAGGGGGCTACGAGCAGTACTTC. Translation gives CASSRASGTGGYEQYF.